This T cell receptor (beta chain) stems from a study of CD8 T cells in ankylosing spondylitis (dated by TCRdb to the late 2010s). Broadly, across the study: The study profiled T cell receptor beta repertoires in healthy donors and ankylosing spondylitis patients to find disease-linked TCR variants. Samples of peripheral blood were taken, and for ankylosing spondylitis patients, synovial fluid was collected as well. The full study cohort was made up of about 24 ankylosing spondylitis patients and 108 healthy donors. Paper-wide results and their limitations: A CD8+ phenotype was shown by the disease-linked clones, which were found at relatively low frequencies in peripheral blood. A TCR beta motif of about eight highly homologous amino acid variants appeared characteristic of blood from ankylosing spondylitis patients. Some of the motif variants had been reported before in the synovial fluid and blood of reactive arthritis patients, a finding that suggests common disease-initiation mechanisms. Significant enrichment of the disease-linked clones was reported in matched synovial fluid samples from ankylosing spondylitis patients.

Points on this clonotype: It lacks a known antigen. The sample holds no much larger clone one base away, and base qualities are not on file.

From a lookup of the germline V gene, CDR1 and CDR2 are MDHEN and SYDVKM. The CDR3 holds 16 amino acids from the cysteine to the phenylalanine. Only the CDR3 region is kept as DNA, spanning 48 bases read in frame from base 1. Relative to germline, V is missing 6 bases and J is missing 5 bases, with 13 bases of the junction outside any gene match. Sequenced using an Illumina HiSeq 2500. Quantitative 5'-RACE with molecular barcodes was the method used to prepare the TCR beta libraries. The authors processed their data as follows. Disease-linked TCR variants were identified with a new computational method built on a probabilistic model of VDJ rearrangement. TCRdb handled the public reads itself, with Q25 trimming in fastp and clone calling in MiXCR, and kept productive beta chains. Entries are consolidated by CDR3 protein sequence, retaining the most common genes and DNA. The V and J calls shown here were made by TCRdb, not taken from the authors' results. The sample table contains about 92,000 distinct CDR3 sequences; only one count was recorded for 8.8% of them. The ten largest clones capture approximately 4.8% of the sample.

The sequence was obtained from a male donor with ankylosing spondylitis or in good health (not recorded which). Sequencing was carried out using blood, either unsorted or a sorted T cell fraction (not recorded which). The rearranged segments are TRBV28 and TRBJ2-3, with 8 middle bases fitting TRBD2. The CDR3 protein is CASSIFAGGRRDTQYF. Read as DNA, the sequence is TGTGCCAGCAGCATCTTCGCGGGGGGTAGACGAGATACGCAGTATTTT.